This T cell receptor beta chain was found in a study of regulatory T cells in long-lasting Graves disease. There are many counts of this clonotype. Antigen: not known. Time point described: newly diagnosed GD, antithyroid drugs for less than 3 months. RNA extracted from PBMCs served as the sequencing template. Arm-PCR of CDR3 regions and iRepertoire HTBI primers were the basis on which TCR beta libraries were built. TCRdb reprocessed the multiplex PCR reads with MiXCR, giving one entry per CDR3 protein. The data hold 400,000 to 500,000 distinct CDR3 sequences, with about 15% observed a single time. The CDR3 spans 15 residues. The germline CDR1 and CDR2 sequences are MNHNS and SASEGT. J lost 0 bases, V lost 7 bases, and 6 bases had no gene match. General study points: Favored usage of TRBV28, TRBJ1-2 and TRBJ2-5 was recorded in persistent disease.

These sequences were also reported in another study, on T cells in Graves' hyperthyroidism and ophthalmopathy. This second study notes: In making diagnoses, clinical symptoms, serum thyroxine and TRAb, thyroid ultrasound and orbital computed tomography were all used. Most thyroid clonotypes that were expanded above 0.001 also turned up in blood.

This chain uses TRBV6-1 with TRBJ2-7; TRBD2 matches 10 bases. The clonotype originates from a woman aged 25 to 39 with Graves disease. The sample in question was peripheral blood mononuclear cells (PBMCs), obtained at new diagnosis, from a patient treated with antithyroid drugs. The CDR3 region is CASTLTSGSSYEQYF. CDR3 DNA: TGTGCCAGCACTCTGACTAGCGGGTCCTCCTACGAGCAGTACTTC.